What follows is one T cell receptor (beta chain) and its context. Its specificity is not known. Data came from immunoSEQ multiplex PCR; TCRdb stores just in-frame clones and leaves some out. The table has tens of thousands of clones, under 85% seen once. Patients had blood sampled at baseline and again on cycle 4 day 1 and cycle 7 day 1. The data belong to a study of OX40 agonist ivuxolimab in advanced cancers. Study-wide context: Earlier anti-PD-1, anti-PD-L1 or anti-CTLA-4 therapy was permitted; roughly 40% had received some.

The J segment lost 6 bases and the V segment lost 2 bases, leaving 7 bases of the junction unmatched. The CDR3 runs 14 residues. Germline assignment: CDR1 MDHEN and CDR2 SYDVKM. General study findings and limits: At 0.1 to 3.0 mg/kg and by week 6, CD4+ and CD8+ T cells in the blood had expanded clonally.

The source of this sequence is an adult with an advanced solid tumor such as melanoma, head and neck, liver or kidney cancer. Source: CD4+ or CD8+ T cells sorted from blood, taken in a trial of the OX40 agonist ivuxolimab. The gene calls are TRBV28 and TRBJ2-7; 7 nucleotides match TRBD2. DNA for the CDR3: TGTGCCAGCAGTTTAACTTCCAGGGAGGGCGAGCAGTACTTC. As protein: CASSLTSREGEQYF. The full variable domain, rest sourced from reference TRBV28 and TRBJ2-7, is DVKVTQSSRYLVKRTGEKVFLECVQDMDHENMFWYRQDPGLGLRLIYFSYDVKMKEKGDIPEGYSVSREKKERFSLILESASTNQTSMYLCASSLTSREGEQYFGPGTRLTVT.